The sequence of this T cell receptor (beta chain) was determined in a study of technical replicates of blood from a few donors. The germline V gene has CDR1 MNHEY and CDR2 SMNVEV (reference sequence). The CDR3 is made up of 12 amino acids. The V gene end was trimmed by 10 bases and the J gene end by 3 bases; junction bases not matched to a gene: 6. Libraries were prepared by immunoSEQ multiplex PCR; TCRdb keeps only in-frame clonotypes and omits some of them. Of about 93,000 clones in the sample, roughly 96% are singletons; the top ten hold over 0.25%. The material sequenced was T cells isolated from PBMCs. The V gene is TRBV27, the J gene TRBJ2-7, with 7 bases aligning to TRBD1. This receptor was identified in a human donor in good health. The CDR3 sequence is CATRGQVYEQYF. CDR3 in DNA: TGTGCCACCCGCGGACAGGTCTACGAGCAGTACTTC.